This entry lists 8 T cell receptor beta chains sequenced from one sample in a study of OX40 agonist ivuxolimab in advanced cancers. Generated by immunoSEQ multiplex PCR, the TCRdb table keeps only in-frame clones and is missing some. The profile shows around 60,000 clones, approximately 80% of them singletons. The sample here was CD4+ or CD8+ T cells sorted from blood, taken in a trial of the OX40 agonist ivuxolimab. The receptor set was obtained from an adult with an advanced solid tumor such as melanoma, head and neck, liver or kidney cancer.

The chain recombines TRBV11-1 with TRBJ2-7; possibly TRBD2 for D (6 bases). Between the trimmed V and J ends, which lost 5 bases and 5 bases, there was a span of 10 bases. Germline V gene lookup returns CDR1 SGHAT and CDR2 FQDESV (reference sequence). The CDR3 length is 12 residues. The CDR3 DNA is TGTGCCAGCAGCAAGGGACTCCACGAGCAGTACTTC. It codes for CASSKGLHEQYF.

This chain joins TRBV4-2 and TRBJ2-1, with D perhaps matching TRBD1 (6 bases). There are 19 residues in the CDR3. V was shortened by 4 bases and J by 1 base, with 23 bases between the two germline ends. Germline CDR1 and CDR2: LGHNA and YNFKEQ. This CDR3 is CASSPGGGGRDQSYNEQFF. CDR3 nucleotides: TGTGCCAGCAGCCCGGGCGGTGGGGGCCGGGACCAATCCTACAATGAGCAGTTCTTC.

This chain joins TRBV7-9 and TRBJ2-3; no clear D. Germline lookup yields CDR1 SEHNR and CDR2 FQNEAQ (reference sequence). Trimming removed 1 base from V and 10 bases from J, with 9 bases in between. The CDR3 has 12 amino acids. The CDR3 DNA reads TGTGCCAGCAGCTTAGAGGTCGGTGCGCAGTATTTT. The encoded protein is CASSLEVGAQYF.

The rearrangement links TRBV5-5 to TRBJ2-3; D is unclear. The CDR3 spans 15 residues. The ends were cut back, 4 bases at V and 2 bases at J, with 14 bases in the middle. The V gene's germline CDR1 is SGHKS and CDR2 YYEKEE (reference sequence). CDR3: CASSETSEFTDTQYF. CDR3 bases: TGTGCCAGCAGCGAGACATCGGAGTTCACAGATACGCAGTATTTT.

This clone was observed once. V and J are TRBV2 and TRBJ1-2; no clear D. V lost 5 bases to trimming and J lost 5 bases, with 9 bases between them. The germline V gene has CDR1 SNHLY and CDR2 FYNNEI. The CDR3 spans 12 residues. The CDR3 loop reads CASSMREYGYTF. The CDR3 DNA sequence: TGTGCCAGCAGTATGAGAGAATATGGCTACACCTTC.

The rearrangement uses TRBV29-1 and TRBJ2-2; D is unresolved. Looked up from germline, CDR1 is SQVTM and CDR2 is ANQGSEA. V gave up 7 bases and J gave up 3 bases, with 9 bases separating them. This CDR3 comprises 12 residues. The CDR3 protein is CSGTRDTGELFF. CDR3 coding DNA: TGCAGCGGAACTCGGGACACCGGGGAGCTGTTTTTT.

The CDR3 DNA sequence: TGTGCCACCAGCAGAGAAGCGAACAGGGAAGGCGGCTACACCTTC. As protein: CATSREANREGGYTF. The V call is TRBV15, the J call TRBJ1-2; D may be TRBD1 (6 bases). The germline V gene encodes CDR1 LNHNV and CDR2 YYDKDF (reference sequence). Between the trimmed V and J ends, which lost 0 bases and 8 bases, there was a span of 16 bases. The CDR3 is 15 amino acids. Complete variable domain (other parts from reference TRBV15 and TRBJ1-2): DAMVIQNPRYQVTQFGKPVTLSCSQTLNHNVMYWYQQKSSQAPKLLFHYYDKDFNNEADTPDNFQSRRPNTSFCFLDIRSPGLGDTAMYLCATSREANREGGYTFGSGTRLTVV.

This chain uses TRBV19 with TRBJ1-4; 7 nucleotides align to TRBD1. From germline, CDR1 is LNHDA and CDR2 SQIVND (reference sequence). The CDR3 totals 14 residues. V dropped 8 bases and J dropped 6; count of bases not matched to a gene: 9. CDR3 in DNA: TGTGCCAGTCGACAGGGTGGTACGGATGAAAAACTGTTTTTT. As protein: CASRQGGTDEKLFF.